Below, one T cell receptor beta chain is given with its context. Its antigen remains unidentified. The data were taken from a study of PD-1 blockade in classical Hodgkin lymphoma. General study results and limits: Baseline diversity resembling that of newly diagnosed patients was seen in complete responders.

TCRdb's table, derived via immunoSEQ multiplex PCR, lists solely in-frame clones and lacks some. The sample consists of some 93,000 clones, roughly nine tenths of them appearing once. Each patient relapsed following autologous stem cell transplantation, and prior brentuximab vedotin exposure differed. The V segment lost 5 bases and the J segment 2 bases; nucleotides outside the gene matches: 8. The germline CDR1 and CDR2 sequences are MDHEN and SYDVKM. This CDR3 has 16 amino acids. This clonotype originated in a human donor with classical Hodgkin lymphoma. The gene calls are TRBV28 and TRBJ2-3; TRBD1 matches 9 bases. Source: peripheral blood mononuclear cells (PBMCs), taken before the second cycle of nivolumab. This CDR3 reads CASSPRTGALTDTQYF. DNA for the CDR3: TGTGCCAGCAGTCCGAGGACAGGGGCCCTCACAGATACGCAGTATTTT.